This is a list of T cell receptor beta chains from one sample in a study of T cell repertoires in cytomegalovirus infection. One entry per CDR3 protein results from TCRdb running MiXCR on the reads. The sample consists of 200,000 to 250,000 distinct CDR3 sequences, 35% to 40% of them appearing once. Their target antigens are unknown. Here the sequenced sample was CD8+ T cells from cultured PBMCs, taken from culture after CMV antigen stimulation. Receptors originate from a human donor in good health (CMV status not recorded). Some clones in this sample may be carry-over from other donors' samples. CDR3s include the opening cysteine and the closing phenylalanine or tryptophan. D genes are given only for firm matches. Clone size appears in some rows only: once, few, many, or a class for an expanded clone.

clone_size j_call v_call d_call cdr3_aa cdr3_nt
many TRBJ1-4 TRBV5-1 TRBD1 CASSSLTGSTYKGKLFF TGCGCCAGCAGCTCACTGACAGGGAGCACCTATAAAGGAAAACTGTTTTTT
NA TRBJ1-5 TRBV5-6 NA CASSLGVAGTQPQHF TGTGCCAGCAGCTTGGGAGTGGCAGGGACTCAGCCCCAGCATTTT
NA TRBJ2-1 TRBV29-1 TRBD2 CSVAISGRYNEQFF TGCAGCGTCGCAATTAGCGGGAGGTACAATGAGCAGTTCTTC
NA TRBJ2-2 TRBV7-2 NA CASSTPSENTGELFF TGTGCCAGCAGCACCCCTAGCGAGAACACCGGGGAGCTGTTTTTT
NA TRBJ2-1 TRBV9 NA CASSSGGGGIDEQFF TGTGCCAGCAGCTCCGGAGGGGGAGGTATAGATGAGCAGTTCTTC
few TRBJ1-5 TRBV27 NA CASGPGIGPQHF TGTGCCAGTGGCCCGGGAATAGGGCCCCAGCATTTT
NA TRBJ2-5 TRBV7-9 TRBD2 CASSSRLAERETQYF TGTGCCAGCAGTTCCCGACTAGCGGAACGTGAGACCCAGTACTTC
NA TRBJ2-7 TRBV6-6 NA CASSKGRQGEYEQYF TGTGCCAGCAGCAAAGGGAGGCAGGGCGAGTACGAGCAGTACTTC
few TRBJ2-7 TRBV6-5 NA CASRLTQGPPLYEQYF TGTGCCAGCAGACTTACTCAGGGACCCCCCCTCTACGAGCAGTACTTC
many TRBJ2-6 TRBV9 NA CASGSGANVLTF TGTGCCAGTGGGTCTGGGGCCAACGTCCTGACTTTC
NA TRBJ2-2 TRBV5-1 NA CASSLSVGGELFF TGCGCCAGCAGCCTGTCTGTTGGCGGGGAGCTGTTTTTT
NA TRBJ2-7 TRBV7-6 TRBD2 CASSSRGLTSGGSYEQYF TGTGCCAGCAGCTCCAGAGGCCTGACTAGCGGGGGTTCCTACGAGCAGTACTTC
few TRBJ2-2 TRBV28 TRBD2 CASSLSPISGRTGELFF TGTGCCAGCAGTTTATCCCCGATTAGCGGGAGAACCGGGGAGCTGTTTTTT
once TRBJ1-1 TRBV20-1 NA CSAARTQEAFF TGCAGTGCCGCCCGTACGCAGGAAGCTTTCTTT
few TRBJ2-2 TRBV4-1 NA CASSQRDSNTGELFF TGCGCCAGCAGCCAACGGGACTCTAACACCGGGGAGCTGTTTTTT
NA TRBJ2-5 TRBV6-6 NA CASSLRGRQETQYF TGTGCCAGCAGCCTCCGGGGGAGACAAGAGACCCAGTACTTC
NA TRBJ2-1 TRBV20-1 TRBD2 CSVRRRGASYNEQFF TGCAGTGTGAGACGGCGGGGGGCCTCCTACAATGAGCAGTTCTTC
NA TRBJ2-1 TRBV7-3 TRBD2 CASSLLAGGSGGNEQFF TGTGCCAGCAGCTTACTAGCGGGGGGGTCTGGAGGAAATGAGCAGTTCTTC
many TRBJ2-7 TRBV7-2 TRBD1 CASSVGQASSYEQYF TGTGCCAGCAGCGTAGGACAGGCCTCCTCCTACGAGCAGTACTTC
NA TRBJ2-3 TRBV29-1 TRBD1 CSVPPGQDTDTQYF TGCAGCGTTCCTCCGGGACAGGACACAGATACGCAGTATTTT
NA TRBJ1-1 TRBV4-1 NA CASSQEGGGTEAFF TGCGCCAGCAGCCAAGAGGGGGGGGGGACTGAAGCTTTCTTT
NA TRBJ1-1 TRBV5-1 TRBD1 CASSLGGTGRLNTEAFF TGCGCCAGCAGCTTGGGTGGGACAGGGCGATTGAACACTGAAGCTTTCTTT
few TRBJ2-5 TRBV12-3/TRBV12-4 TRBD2 CASSLDATSGPLQETQYF TGTGCCAGCAGTTTAGACGCCACTAGCGGACCGCTCCAAGAGACCCAGTACTTC
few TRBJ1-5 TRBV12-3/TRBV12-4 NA CASSPTAYSNQPQHF TGTGCCAGCAGTCCGACAGCTTATAGCAATCAGCCCCAGCATTTT
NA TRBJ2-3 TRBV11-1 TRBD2 CASSDSSGIQYF TGTGCCAGCAGCGATTCAAGCGGGATCCAGTATTTT
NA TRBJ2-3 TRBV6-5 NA CASSYTDTDTQYF TGTGCCAGCAGTTACACCGACACAGATACGCAGTATTTT
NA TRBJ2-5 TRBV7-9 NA CASSPRREETQYF TGTGCCAGCAGCCCACGCAGGGAAGAGACCCAGTACTTC
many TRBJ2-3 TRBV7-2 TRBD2 CASSPGLAADTQYF TGTGCCAGCAGCCCTGGACTAGCAGCAGATACGCAGTATTTT
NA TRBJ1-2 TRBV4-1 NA CASSQDLGAVYGYTF TGTGCCAGCAGCCAAGATCTAGGGGCCGTCTATGGCTACACCTTC
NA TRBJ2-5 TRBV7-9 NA CASSLPSVRTQYF TGTGCCAGCAGCTTACCCAGCGTCCGGACCCAGTACTTC
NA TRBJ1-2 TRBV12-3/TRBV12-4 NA CASSPPGKNYGYTF TGTGCCAGCAGTCCCCCAGGGAAAAACTATGGCTACACCTTC
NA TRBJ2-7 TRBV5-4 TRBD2 CASRRGLAGESEQYF TGTGCCAGCAGACGGGGACTAGCGGGAGAATCCGAGCAGTACTTC
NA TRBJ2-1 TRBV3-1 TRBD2 CASSPKVAGGRTLGDEQFF TGTGCCAGCAGCCCGAAGGTGGCGGGGGGGCGGACCCTGGGGGATGAGCAGTTCTTC
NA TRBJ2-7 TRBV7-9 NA CASSSGTTPYEQYF TGTGCCAGCAGCTCCGGGACAACACCCTACGAGCAGTACTTC
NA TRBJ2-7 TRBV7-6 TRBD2 CASSLGTSGEDEQYF TGTGCCAGCAGCCTCGGGACTAGCGGGGAAGACGAGCAGTACTTC
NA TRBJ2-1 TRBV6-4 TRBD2 CASSARTSGAINEQFF TGTGCCAGCAGTGCCCGGACTAGCGGGGCCATTAATGAGCAGTTCTTC
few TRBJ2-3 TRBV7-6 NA CASSPKPDTQYF TGTGCCAGCAGCCCGAAGCCAGATACGCAGTATTTT
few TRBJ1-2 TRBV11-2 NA CASSLEVPFYGYTF TGTGCCAGCAGCTTAGAGGTTCCTTTCTATGGCTACACCTTC
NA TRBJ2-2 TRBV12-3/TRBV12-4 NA CASRTARGGGTNTGELFF TGTGCCAGCAGGACCGCTAGGGGAGGGGGCACGAACACCGGGGAGCTGTTTTTT
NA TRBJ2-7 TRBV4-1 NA CASSQDPLGAAGTVFDEQYF TGCGCCAGCAGCCAAGACCCTCTTGGGGCGGCGGGGACAGTTTTCGACGAGCAGTACTTC
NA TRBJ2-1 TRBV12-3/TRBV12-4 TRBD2 CASSLALLTSGRENEQFF TGTGCCAGCAGTTTAGCCCTTTTGACTAGCGGGAGGGAGAATGAGCAGTTCTTC
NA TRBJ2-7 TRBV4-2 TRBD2 CASSLGLASSSYEQYF TGTGCCAGCAGCCTGGGACTAGCGAGCTCCTCCTACGAGCAGTACTTC
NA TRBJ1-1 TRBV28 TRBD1 CASRPTGMDTEAFF TGTGCCAGCAGACCGACAGGGATGGACACTGAAGCTTTCTTT
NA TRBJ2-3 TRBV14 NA CASSQDGEGSADTQYF TGTGCCAGCAGCCAAGATGGGGAAGGGTCGGCGGATACGCAGTATTTT
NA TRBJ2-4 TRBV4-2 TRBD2 CASSQRLAGVENIQYF TGTGCCAGCAGCCAAAGACTAGCGGGCGTGGAAAACATTCAGTACTTC